This entry is about one T cell receptor (beta chain). With 7 bases clipped from V and 0 bases from J, the junction kept 12 bases outside the gene matches. Germline V CDR1 and CDR2: ENHRY, SYGVKD. CDR3 length: 16 residues. In the study's own analysis: Amplification of reference gene primers provided the estimated nucleated cell counts. TCRdb's copy holds only in-frame clones and misses some; the assay was immunoSEQ multiplex PCR. That table supplies the V and J calls and clone size; D and trimming were determined from the DNA. The top ten clones hold 6.2% of a sample with under 300,000 clones, around 85% of them seen once. This record comes from a study of blood T cell repertoires in COVID-19. On the study more broadly: Acute-phase and convalescent COVID-19 samples originated in the United States, Italy and Spain. PBMCs, B-cell-depleted T cells, or T cells were the source of the cDNA or gDNA that made up the material.

The V gene is TRBV10-3, the J gene TRBJ2-7, with TRBD2 identical over 7 bases. This sequence originates from a man aged 55 to 70 with acute or convalescent COVID-19. The sequenced material came from peripheral blood. CDR3 coding DNA: TGTGCCATCAAGGATGGCTGGCGGGGGAGCTCCTACGAGCAGTACTTC. It codes for CAIKDGWRGSSYEQYF.